This T cell receptor beta chain was identified during a study of blood T cell repertoires in COVID-19. Study background: The United States, Italy and Spain were the sources of the acute and convalescent COVID-19 samples. Sources were T cells, B-cell-depleted T cells, or PBMCs; the material itself was cDNA or gDNA.

In the authors' methods: How many nucleated cells were present was estimated from reference gene primer amplification. This table comes from immunoSEQ multiplex PCR, and its TCRdb copy is limited to in-frame clones, with some not included. V, J and clone size derive from that table, while D and trimming were established from the DNA sequence. The top ten clones hold 16% of a sample with over 75,000 clones, just under 80% of them seen once. The ends lost 5 bases at V and 2 bases at J; junction bases unmatched: 8. Germline assignment: CDR1 SGHAT and CDR2 FQNNGV. This CDR3 comprises 15 residues. Sequencing input: peripheral blood. This clonotype was sampled from a human donor in a cohort sampled during active COVID-19. V usage is TRBV11-2 and J usage is TRBJ2-5; TRBD2 aligns across 7 bases. CDR3: CASSAGASGQETQYF. The CDR3 DNA reads as TGTGCCAGCAGCGCCGGGGCTAGCGGTCAAGAGACCCAGTACTTC. Full variable domain (rest looked up from reference TRBV11-2 and TRBJ2-5): EAGVAQSPRYKIIEKRQSVAFWCNPISGHATLYWYQQILGQGPKLLIQFQNNGVVDDSQLPKDRFSAERLKGVDSTLKIQPAKLEDSAVYLCASSAGASGQETQYFGPGTRLLVL.